One sample yielded the 8 T cell receptor beta chains listed below, sequenced in a study of cytotoxic CD8 clonotypes in ibrutinib-treated CLL. Repertoires were generated with immunoSEQ multiplex PCR, while TCRdb's copy carries only in-frame clones and drops some. Of 100,000 to 150,000 clones in the sample, over 75% were seen once. Specimen: PBMCs, collected after 24 months of ibrutinib treatment. These receptors all stem from a human donor with chronic lymphocytic leukemia.

This chain uses TRBV5-5 with TRBJ2-7; D gene uncertain. This CDR3 region has 13 residues. Trimming left V 6 bases short and J 4 bases short, with 14 bases between. The germline gives CDR1 SGHKS, CDR2 YYEKEE (reference sequence). The CDR3 protein is CASTNIVGYEQYF. CDR3 coding DNA: TGTGCCAGCACCAATATTGTGGGTTACGAGCAGTACTTC.

V usage is TRBV6-5 and J usage is TRBJ1-2; 7 bases align to TRBD1. The length of the CDR3 is 15 residues. Germline trimming cut 2 bases from V and 7 bases from J; bases unmatched to any gene: 10. Looked up from germline, CDR1 is MNHEY and CDR2 is SVGAGI. The CDR3 sequence: CASSYRGQVTVGYTF. DNA for the CDR3: TGTGCCAGCAGTTACCGAGGACAGGTTACGGTTGGCTACACCTTC.

The J gene is TRBJ2-5, the V gene TRBV5-6, with a possible D match to TRBD1 (6 bases). The germline gives CDR1 SGHDT, CDR2 YYEEEE. The germline V and J ends were trimmed by 2 bases and 5 bases, with 10 bases remaining between them. The CDR3 consists of 13 residues. The DNA of the CDR3 is TGTGCCAGCAGCTTTGGGCAGGGGGAGACCCAGTACTTC. Protein: CASSFGQGETQYF.

This clone occurred once. The V gene is TRBV28, the J gene TRBJ1-2, with TRBD1 as a possible D gene (6 bases). Deletions cut 5 bases from V and 8 bases from J, with 18 bases between. This CDR3 has 14 residues. CDR1 is MDHEN and CDR2 is SYDVKM in the germline V gene. In DNA form, the CDR3 reads TGTGCCAGCAGTGGGCAGGGGCGCGAGTGGGGCTACACCTTC. It specifies CASSGQGREWGYTF.

This clone appeared a single time. J is TRBJ1-1 and V is TRBV7-3; D call uncertain. The CDR3 spans 14 residues. CDR1 is SGHTA and CDR2 is FQGTGA in the germline V gene. The V gene lost 2 bases and the J gene lost 5 bases, with 12 bases spanning the gap. The CDR3 nucleotides read TGTGCCAGCAGCTTAGATGGGAGTAAGACTGAAGCTTTCTTT. Translating it yields CASSLDGSKTEAFF.

The rearrangement links TRBV7-9 to TRBJ2-7; 13 bases line up with TRBD2. Germline CDR1 reads SEHNR; CDR2 reads FQNEAQ (reference sequence). The junction had 10 bases not matched to a gene; V was cut back by 3 bases and J by 5 bases. This CDR3 spans 17 amino acids. The CDR3 spells CASSFPGLAGKRDEQYF. The CDR3 DNA reads TGTGCCAGCAGCTTCCCGGGACTAGCGGGAAAACGGGACGAGCAGTACTTC.

The rearrangement links TRBV7-9 to TRBJ2-1; 7 bases fit TRBD2. Germline V gene lookup returns CDR1 SEHNR and CDR2 FQNEAQ (reference sequence). The CDR3 covers 15 residues. With V trimmed by 5 bases and J by 4 bases, 8 bases remained unmatched. The CDR3 DNA follows: TGTGCCAGCAGCCCACCGGGACTAACTTACAATGAGCAGTTCTTC. Translating gives CASSPPGLTYNEQFF.

Only one count was recorded for this clone. The rearrangement uses TRBV2 and TRBJ1-5; TRBD1 matches at 11 bases. Germline CDR1 reads SNHLY; CDR2 reads FYNNEI. V was clipped by 6 bases and J by 3 bases; unmatched bases: 4. The CDR3 loop spans 15 amino acids. CDR3 protein: CASRGQGGLNQPQHF. The CDR3 nucleotides are TGTGCCAGCAGGGGACAGGGGGGCCTCAATCAGCCCCAGCATTTT. Full variable domain (outside the CDR3, taken from reference TRBV2 and TRBJ1-5): EPEVTQTPSHQVTQMGQEVILRCVPISNHLYFYWYRQILGQKVEFLVSFYNNEISEKSEIFDDQFSVERPDGSNFTLKIRSTKLEDSAMYFCASRGQGGLNQPQHFGDGTRLSIL.